This T cell receptor (beta chain) is from a study of T-cell reconstitution after alpha-beta-depleted transplantation in children. Unique molecular identifiers were incorporated during preparation of the TCRbeta library. Each CDR3 protein is one row after TCRdb ran MiXCR on the PCR reads. The data hold around 490,000 distinct CDR3 sequences, with 9.5% to 12% observed a single time. On this clonotype itself: What it recognizes is unknown.

Trimming stripped 1 base from V and 8 bases from J, with 14 bases between. The germline gives CDR1 DFQATT, CDR2 SNEGSKA (reference sequence). CDR3 length equals 14 residues. The study, taken as a whole, reports: The study reportedly traced alpha-beta T cells about two months after transplant to several hundred expanded graft clones. There were some patients whose high TCRbeta diversity at day 60 came from surviving recipient T cells and thymic progenitors. One year post-transplant, T-cell counts and diversity were largely derived from T cells produced anew.

The specimen comprised PBMCs, mostly from graft donor cells, sampled 180 days after TCRalphabeta/CD19-depleted stem cell transplant. This sequence was found in a female patient aged 2-9 years who had a stem cell transplant for aplastic anemia, so the T cells may come from the graft donor. This chain connects TRBV20-1 to TRBJ1-4; D ambiguous. CDR3 coding DNA: TGCAGTGCTAGAGTTAAGAGGGTGGGGGAAAAACTGTTTTTT. Residues: CSARVKRVGEKLFF.